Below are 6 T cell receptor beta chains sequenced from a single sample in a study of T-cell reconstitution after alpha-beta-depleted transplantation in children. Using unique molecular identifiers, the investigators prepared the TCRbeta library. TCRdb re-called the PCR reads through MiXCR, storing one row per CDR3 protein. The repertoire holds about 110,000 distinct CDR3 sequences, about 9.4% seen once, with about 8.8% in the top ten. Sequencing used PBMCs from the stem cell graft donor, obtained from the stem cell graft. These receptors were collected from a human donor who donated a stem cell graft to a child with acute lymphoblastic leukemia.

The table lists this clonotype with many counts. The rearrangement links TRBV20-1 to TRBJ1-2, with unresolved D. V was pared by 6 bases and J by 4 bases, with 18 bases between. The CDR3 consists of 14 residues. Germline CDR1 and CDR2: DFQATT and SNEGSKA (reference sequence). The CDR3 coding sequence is TGCAGTGCCTCCGGCTCCGGGCCTTCCTATGGCTACACCTTC. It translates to CSASGSGPSYGYTF.

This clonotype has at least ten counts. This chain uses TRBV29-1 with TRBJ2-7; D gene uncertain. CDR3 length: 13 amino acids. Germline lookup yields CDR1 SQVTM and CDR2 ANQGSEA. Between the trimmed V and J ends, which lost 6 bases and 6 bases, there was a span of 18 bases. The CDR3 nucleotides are TGCAGCGTCGAACCACCCCCCCTGGGCGAGCAGTACTTC. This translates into CSVEPPPLGEQYF.

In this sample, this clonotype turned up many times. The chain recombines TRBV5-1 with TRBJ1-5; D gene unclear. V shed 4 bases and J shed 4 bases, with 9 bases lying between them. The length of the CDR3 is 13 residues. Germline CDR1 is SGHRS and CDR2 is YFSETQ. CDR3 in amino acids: CASSPSGNQPQHF. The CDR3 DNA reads TGCGCCAGCAGCCCAAGCGGAAATCAGCCCCAGCATTTT.

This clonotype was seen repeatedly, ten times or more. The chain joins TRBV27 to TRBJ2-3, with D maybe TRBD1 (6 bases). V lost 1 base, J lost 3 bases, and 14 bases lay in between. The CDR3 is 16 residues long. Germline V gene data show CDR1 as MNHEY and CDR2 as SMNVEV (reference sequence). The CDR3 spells CASSLLKSRGTDTQYF. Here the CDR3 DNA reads TGTGCCAGCAGTTTATTGAAATCCAGGGGAACAGATACGCAGTATTTT.

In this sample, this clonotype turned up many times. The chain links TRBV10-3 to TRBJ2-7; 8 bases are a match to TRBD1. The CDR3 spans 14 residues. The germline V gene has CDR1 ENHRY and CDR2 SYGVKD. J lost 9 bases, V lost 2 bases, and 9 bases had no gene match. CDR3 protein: CAISEGDRTSGQYF. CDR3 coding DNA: TGTGCCATCAGTGAGGGGGACAGGACCTCGGGGCAGTACTTC.

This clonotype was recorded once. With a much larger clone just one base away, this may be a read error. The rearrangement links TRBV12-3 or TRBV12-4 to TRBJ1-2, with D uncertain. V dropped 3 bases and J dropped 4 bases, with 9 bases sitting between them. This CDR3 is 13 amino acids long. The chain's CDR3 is CASSLRTVYGYTF. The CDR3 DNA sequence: TGTGCCAGCAGTTTGCGGACCGTCTATGGCTACACCTTC.